The 6 T cell receptor beta chains presented below share a single source sample, sequenced in a study of CD8 T cells in ankylosing spondylitis (dated by TCRdb to about 2017). What these receptors recognize is not known. The paper as a whole reports these results and caveats: Blood from ankylosing spondylitis patients appeared to be characterized by a TCR beta motif made up of several highly homologous amino acid variants.

Library preparation was by 5' RACE. The sequencer listed for this sample is Illumina HiSeq 2500. TCRdb redid the processing of the public reads, applying fastp at Q25 and MiXCR, and retained in-frame beta chains. CDR3 protein duplicates are merged, each entry listing the most common genes and DNA. Counted in this sample were some 200,000 distinct CDR3 sequences; approximately 7.3% of them appeared once. Together, the top ten hold 12% to 15% of the sample. The sequencing sample was made of blood, either unsorted or a sorted T cell fraction (not recorded which). The receptors stem from a male donor with ankylosing spondylitis.

This clonotype was detected many times. The V call is TRBV11-1, the J call TRBJ2-1, with 13 positions matching TRBD2. Trimming took 6 bases from V and 0 from J; bases not matched to a gene: 8. The CDR3 is made up of 18 amino acids. Germline CDR1 SGHAT, CDR2 FQDESV (reference sequence). The CDR3 sequence: CASSGGLAGPSSYNEQFF. The CDR3 DNA sequence: TGTGCCAGCAGTGGGGGACTAGCGGGGCCTAGCTCCTACAATGAGCAGTTCTTC.

This clonotype was counted many times. The rearrangement uses TRBV20-1 and TRBJ2-1, with TRBD2 matching 12 bases. This CDR3 has 17 residues. In germline, CDR1 is DFQATT, CDR2 SNEGSKA (reference sequence). The junction had 5 bases not matched to a gene; V was cut back by 0 bases and J by 2 bases. CDR3 DNA: TGCAGTGCTAGAGATCCAACTAGCGGGAGGCCCTACAATGAGCAGTTCTTC. Translating gives CSARDPTSGRPYNEQFF.

This chain uses TRBV5-1 with TRBJ2-7; D is perhaps TRBD1 or TRBD2 (5 bases each). The V gene lost 3 bases and the J gene lost 2 bases, with 12 bases spanning the gap. The CDR3 spans 14 residues. CDR1 and CDR2 from the germline V gene are SGHRS and YFSETQ. The CDR3 nucleotides read TGCGCCAGCAGCTCCCGGGACGGCACCTACGAGCAGTACTTC. Amino acid sequence: CASSSRDGTYEQYF.

In its sample, this clonotype was seen a few times. The chain joins TRBV5-1 to TRBJ1-1, with 9 bases that match TRBD1. Germline CDR1 is SGHRS and CDR2 is YFSETQ. The CDR3 length is 14 residues. Trimming removed 3 bases from V and 5 bases from J; junction bases left unmatched: 5. CDR3 loop: CASSYGQGRTEAFF. Written as DNA, the CDR3 is TGCGCCAGCAGCTATGGACAGGGGAGGACTGAAGCTTTCTTT.

This clonotype has at least ten counts. The genes are TRBV5-1 and TRBJ2-2, with D perhaps assigned TRBD1 or TRBD2 (6 bases each). Germline V lookup: CDR1 SGHRS, CDR2 YFSETQ. CDR3 size: 13 residues. Trimming left V 4 bases short and J 8 bases short, with 12 bases between. The CDR3 sequence is CASSLAGTGELFF. CDR3 bases: TGCGCCAGCAGCCTGGCGGGGACAGGGGAGCTGTTTTTT.

The rearrangement joins TRBV6-2 or TRBV6-3 to TRBJ1-2; a possible D gene is TRBD1 (6 bases). This CDR3 spans 16 amino acids. V shed 0 bases and J shed 4 bases, with 15 bases lying between them. The germline gives CDR1 MNHEY, CDR2 SVGEGT. CDR3: CASSYSKTGPTYGYTF. DNA of the CDR3: TGTGCCAGCAGTTACTCGAAGACAGGACCTACCTATGGCTACACCTTC.